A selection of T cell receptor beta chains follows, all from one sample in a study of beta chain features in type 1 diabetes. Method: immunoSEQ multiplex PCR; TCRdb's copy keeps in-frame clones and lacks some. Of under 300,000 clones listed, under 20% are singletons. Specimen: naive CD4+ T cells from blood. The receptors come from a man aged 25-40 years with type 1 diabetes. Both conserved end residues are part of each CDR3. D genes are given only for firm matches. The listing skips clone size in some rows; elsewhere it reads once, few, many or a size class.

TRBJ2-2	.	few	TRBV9	CASSVVGSGPGELFF	TGTGCCAGCAGCGTAGTTGGAAGCGGCCCAGGGGAGCTGTTTTTT
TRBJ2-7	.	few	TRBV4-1	CASSQGFRAYEQYF	TGCGCCAGCAGCCAAGGATTTCGTGCCTACGAGCAGTACTTC
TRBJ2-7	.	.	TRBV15	CATSRTGPSYEQYF	TGTGCCACCAGCAGGACCGGGCCCTCCTACGAGCAGTACTTC
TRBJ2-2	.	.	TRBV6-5	CASSWGRRNTGELFF	TGTGCCAGCAGTTGGGGACGGAGGAACACCGGGGAGCTGTTTTTT
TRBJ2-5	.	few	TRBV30	CAWSVRALETQYF	TGTGCCTGGAGTGTCCGCGCATTGGAGACCCAGTACTTC
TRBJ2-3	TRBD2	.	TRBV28	CASSLGGRMDTQYF	TGTGCCAGCAGTTTAGGCGGGAGGATGGATACGCAGTATTTT
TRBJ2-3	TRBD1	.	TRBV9	CASSAHRQGSDTQYF	TGTGCCAGCAGCGCCCACCGACAGGGTTCAGATACGCAGTATTTT
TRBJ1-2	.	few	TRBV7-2	CASSLGTGYTF	TGTGCCAGCAGCTTAGGGACAGGCTACACCTTC
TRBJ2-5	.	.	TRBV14	CASSQDRVRGETQYF	TGTGCCAGCAGCCAAGATCGAGTTAGGGGCGAGACCCAGTACTTC
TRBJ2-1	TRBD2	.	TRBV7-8	CASRAGGAPYNEQFF	TGTGCCAGCAGGGCGGGAGGGGCTCCCTACAATGAGCAGTTCTTC
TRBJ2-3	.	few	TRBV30	CAWSVNRANTQYF	TGTGCCTGGAGTGTAAATCGGGCAAATACGCAGTATTTT
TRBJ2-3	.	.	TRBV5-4	CASSIPRGSPSTDTQYF	TGTGCCAGCAGCATACCCAGAGGGAGTCCTAGCACAGATACGCAGTATTTT
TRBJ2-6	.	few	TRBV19	CASSIGTANVLTF	TGTGCCAGTAGTATAGGGACGGCCAACGTCCTGACTTTC
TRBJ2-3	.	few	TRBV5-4	CASSLEADTQYF	TGTGCCAGCAGCTTGGAAGCGGATACGCAGTATTTT
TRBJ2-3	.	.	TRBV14	CASSQDRFGGSSTDTQYF	TGTGCCAGCAGCCAAGATCGGTTTGGTGGATCAAGCACAGATACGCAGTATTTT
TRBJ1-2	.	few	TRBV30	CAWSQAYGYTF	TGTGCCTGGAGTCAGGCCTATGGCTACACCTTC
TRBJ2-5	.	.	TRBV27	CASRRNRTPQETQYF	TGTGCCAGCAGGCGCAACAGGACACCACAAGAGACCCAGTACTTC
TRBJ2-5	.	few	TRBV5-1	CASSLGSGEQETQYF	TGCGCCAGCAGCTTGGGATCAGGGGAACAAGAGACCCAGTACTTC
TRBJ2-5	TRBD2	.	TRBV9	CASSVAGGSIETQYF	TGTGCCAGCAGCGTAGCGGGGGGGTCTATAGAGACCCAGTACTTC
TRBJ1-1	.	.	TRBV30	CAWTGQNTEAFF	TGTGCCTGGACGGGTCAGAACACTGAAGCTTTCTTT